This is a list of T cell receptor beta chains from one sample in a study of OX40 agonist ivuxolimab in advanced cancers. Method: immunoSEQ multiplex PCR; TCRdb's copy keeps in-frame clones and lacks some. The table has 78,000 or so clones, 70% to 90% seen once. The starting material was CD4+ or CD8+ T cells sorted from blood, obtained in a trial of the OX40 agonist ivuxolimab. The receptors stem from an adult with an advanced solid tumor such as melanoma, head and neck, liver or kidney cancer. Both conserved end residues are part of each CDR3.

>TRBV28|TRBJ1-2
CASSVGQTHLYGYTF
>TRBV7-6|TRBJ2-2
CASSPSRERWTGELFF
>TRBV15|TRBJ2-6
CATSRVRQSGANVLTF
>TRBV6-1|TRBJ1-2
CASKPAVVYTF
>TRBV27|TRBJ2-5
CASSLWGRIQETQYF
>TRBV6-5|TRBJ1-6
CASSYSPYNSPLHF
>TRBV2|TRBJ2-7
CASSRIYEQYF
>TRBV18|TRBJ2-1
CASSDYNEQFF
>TRBV10-3|TRBJ1-1
CAITPGQGGSENTEAFF
>TRBV25-1|TRBJ2-1
CASSAYNEQFF
>TRBV11-2|TRBJ2-5
CASSLGGQETAIGTQYF
>TRBV6-5|TRBJ2-5
CASTLTGQGQETQYF
>TRBV29-1|TRBJ2-1
CSVTGTRGTEQFF
>TRBV9|TRBJ2-1
CASSVVGVFTGRNNEQFF
>TRBV6-4|TRBJ2-2
CASSQGRNTGELFF
>TRBV11-3|TRBJ1-2
CASSLGPTGYGYTF
>TRBV18|TRBJ1-1
CASSRDTNTEAFF
>TRBV13|TRBJ2-1
CASSSFLGRGNYNEQFF
>TRBV2|TRBJ1-5
CASSLQVQPQHF
>TRBV2|TRBJ1-4
CASGTGLGEKLFF
>TRBV7-2|TRBJ1-5
CASSLGWGANQPQHF
>TRBV4-1|TRBJ1-2
CASSQVQGYGYTF
>TRBV28|TRBJ1-5
CASSFGHQPQHF
>TRBV11-3|TRBJ2-3
CASSFTGADTQYF
>TRBV7-9|TRBJ2-7
CASSSTLTSGYSYEQYF
>TRBV5-4|TRBJ2-7
CASSLAGTYEQYF
>TRBV7-9|TRBJ2-5
CASTLAPSGTYQETQYF
>TRBV6-6|TRBJ1-5
CASQGGYSNQPQHF
>TRBV29-1|TRBJ2-7
CSVAIDRASYEQYF
>TRBV6-1|TRBJ1-2
CASSSDRGPHYGYTF
>TRBV5-1|TRBJ1-5
CASSLGGSNQPQHF
>TRBV6-5|TRBJ2-5
CASSRGQGWEETQYF
>TRBV18|TRBJ2-2
CASSPQHGNTGELFF
>TRBV2|TRBJ2-2
CASSVGLASSHKNTGELFF
>TRBV28|TRBJ1-1
CASSPGQGRKAFF
>TRBV2|TRBJ2-7
CASSGQGPSSYEQYF
>TRBV7-9|TRBJ2-1
CASSLSERGLYNEQFF
>TRBV5-1|TRBJ1-5
CASSLDPQSDASYQPQHF
>TRBV27|TRBJ2-7
CASSLLGQGLATEQYF
>TRBV21-1|TRBJ2-5
CASRKLRDRGMGETQYF
>TRBV5-6|TRBJ1-6
CASSSFWNSPLHF
>TRBV5-6|TRBJ1-2
CASSLGQQIGGYTF
>TRBV2|TRBJ1-4
CASRGDNEKLFF
>TRBV28|TRBJ1-6
CASPPAGLPNSPLHF
>TRBV11-2|TRBJ2-7
CASRWSGGAYEQYF
>TRBV28|TRBJ1-5
CASSFWPDRGQPQHF